Presented here are 10 T cell receptor beta chains from one specimen sequenced in a study of T cell repertoires in cytomegalovirus infection. TCRdb fed the reads into MiXCR, producing one record per CDR3 protein. Here the sample spans 450,000 to 600,000 distinct CDR3 sequences, under 45% being singletons. The antigens of these receptors remain unknown. The source material was cultured PBMCs, sampled from culture after CMV antigen stimulation. These receptors were collected from a human donor in good health (CMV status not recorded). Some clones in this sample may be carry-over from other donors' samples.

V and J are TRBV7-2 and TRBJ2-1; TRBD1 matches at 10 bases. Germline values: CDR1 SGHTA, CDR2 FQGNSA. Trimming at V came to 5 bases and at J to 2 bases, leaving 3 bases not matched to a gene. This CDR3 comprises 15 residues. The CDR3 nucleotides read TGTGCCAGCAGCACCGGGACAGGGGCCTACAATGAGCAGTTCTTC. Its translation is CASSTGTGAYNEQFF. The full variable domain, rest sourced from reference TRBV7-2 and TRBJ2-1, is GAGVSQSPSNKVTEKGKDVELRCDPISGHTALYWYRQSLGQGLEFLIYFQGNSAPDKSGLPSDRFSAERTGGSVSTLTIQRTQQEDSAVYLCASSTGTGAYNEQFFGPGTRLTVL.

The chain couples TRBV25-1 to TRBJ2-3; TRBD2 matches at 7 bases. With V trimmed by 1 base and J by 8 bases, 0 bases remained unmatched. Germline V gene lookup returns CDR1 MGHDK and CDR2 SYGVNS. CDR3 length: 12 amino acids. The CDR3 is CASSEWGGTQYF. The CDR3 DNA is TGTGCCAGCAGTGAATGGGGGGGTACGCAGTATTTT.

The chain couples TRBV7-2 to TRBJ2-2; 9 bases are a match to TRBD2. V lost 2 bases and J lost 5; bases outside the gene matches: 6. Germline CDR1 SGHTA, CDR2 FQGNSA. There are 16 residues in the CDR3. The DNA for the CDR3 is TGTGCCAGCAGCTTACTCGCGGGAGGGCCGACCGGGGAGCTGTTTTTT. Protein: CASSLLAGGPTGELFF. Drawing the rest from reference TRBV7-2 and TRBJ2-2, the complete variable domain is GAGVSQSPSNKVTEKGKDVELRCDPISGHTALYWYRQSLGQGLEFLIYFQGNSAPDKSGLPSDRFSAERTGGSVSTLTIQRTQQEDSAVYLCASSLLAGGPTGELFFGEGSRLTVL.

This clonotype appeared a few times. V and J are TRBV7-2 and TRBJ2-6; TRBD2 agrees at 9 bases. Germline trimming cut 5 bases from V and 2 bases from J; bases unmatched to any gene: 4. This CDR3 is built from 16 residues. The V gene's germline CDR1 is SGHTA and CDR2 FQGNSA. The CDR3 nucleotides are TGTGCCAGCAGCGTCGCGGGAGGGGCTGGGGCCAACGTCCTGACTTTC. It encodes CASSVAGGAGANVLTF.

The chain carries TRBV7-2 and TRBJ1-4, with unresolved D. Germline lookup yields CDR1 SGHTA and CDR2 FQGNSA. This CDR3 comprises 14 residues. Trimming left V 1 base short and J 4 bases short, with 7 bases between. CDR3 bases: TGTGCCAGCAGCTTAGACTGGAATAATGAAAAACTGTTTTTT. It yields the protein CASSLDWNNEKLFF.

The sample holds a few counts of this clonotype. The rearrangement links TRBV23-1 to TRBJ2-7; D gene uncertain. TRBV23-1 carries the ORF label, with uncertain function. The CDR3 has 16 amino acids. Trimming stripped 3 bases from V and 0 bases from J, with 15 bases between. CDR3 sequence: CASSHSTGSSSYEQYF. The CDR3 nucleotides are TGCGCCAGCAGTCACTCGACCGGTTCTAGCTCCTACGAGCAGTACTTC.

This clonotype was observed a handful of times. The rearrangement links TRBV7-2 to TRBJ1-4; D unclear. The germline CDR1 and CDR2 sequences are SGHTA and FQGNSA. The germline V and J ends were trimmed by 5 bases and 0 bases, with 16 bases remaining between them. The CDR3 consists of 17 residues. CDR3 bases: TGTGCCAGCAGCCGACAACGCGCGGGCACAACTAATGAAAAACTGTTTTTT. Residues: CASSRQRAGTTNEKLFF. Looking up the rest from reference TRBV7-2 and TRBJ1-4 gives the full variable domain: GAGVSQSPSNKVTEKGKDVELRCDPISGHTALYWYRQSLGQGLEFLIYFQGNSAPDKSGLPSDRFSAERTGGSVSTLTIQRTQQEDSAVYLCASSRQRAGTTNEKLFFGSGTQLSVL.

V and J are TRBV27 and TRBJ1-1, with TRBD1 matching 9 bases. The CDR3 covers 15 residues. Germline CDR1 reads MNHEY; CDR2 reads SMNVEV (reference sequence). Trimming removed 6 bases from V and 3 bases from J; junction bases left unmatched: 8. The CDR3 DNA is TGTGCCAGCAGCCCTAGACAGGGGGTGGACACTGAAGCTTTCTTT. Its translation: CASSPRQGVDTEAFF.

The V gene is TRBV20-1, the J gene TRBJ1-5; the D gene is possibly TRBD1 (6 bases). V gave up 5 bases and J gave up 1 base, with 12 bases separating them. The CDR3 covers 14 residues. The germline V gene has CDR1 DFQATT and CDR2 SNEGSKA (reference sequence). This CDR3 is CSASSGQSNQPQHF. The CDR3 DNA follows: TGCAGTGCTTCCTCCGGACAGAGCAATCAGCCCCAGCATTTT.

This clonotype was found once. The genes are TRBV20-1 and TRBJ1-6; 10 nucleotides agree with TRBD1. This CDR3 is built from 15 residues. Germline V CDR1 and CDR2: DFQATT, SNEGSKA (reference sequence). The V and J ends lost 6 bases and 7 bases, in that order; junction bases with no gene match: 9. The CDR3 sequence: CSATGTGEANSPLHF. CDR3 bases: TGCAGTGCCACCGGGACAGGGGAGGCGAATTCACCCCTCCACTTT.